A selection of T cell receptor beta chains follows, all from one sample in a study of CD8 T cells in Susac syndrome. Using its own MiXCR run on the immunoSEQ multiplex PCR reads, TCRdb lists one record per CDR3 protein. The sample lists 130,000 or so distinct CDR3 sequences; roughly 96% were seen once. Sequencing input: CD4+ T cells from PBMCs. These receptors were obtained from a human donor with multiple sclerosis. Each CDR3 is given with its conserved first and last residue. A D gene is named only where the DNA matches it firmly. Some rows have no size entry. The others give once, few or many, or a class for an expanded clone.

11	.	TRBV30	TRBJ1-2	TRBD1	CAWDRAYGYTF	TGTGCCTGGGACAGGGCCTATGGCTACACCTTC
17	.	TRBV4-1	TRBJ1-5	.	CASSQGMEGRSNQPQHF	TGCGCCAGCAGCCAAGGAATGGAGGGGAGAAGCAATCAGCCCCAGCATTTT
12	.	TRBV28	TRBJ1-1	.	CASSSLITEAFF	TGTGCCAGCAGTTCGCTGATTACCGAAGCTTTCTTT
14	.	TRBV7-3	TRBJ2-1	.	CASSLRDPYNEQFF	TGTGCCAGCAGCTTACGGGACCCATACAATGAGCAGTTCTTC
15	.	TRBV27	TRBJ1-4	.	CASSRLDSRHEKLFF	TGTGCCAGCAGTCGTTTGGACAGTCGGCATGAAAAACTGTTTTTT
12	.	TRBV20-1	TRBJ2-1	.	CSAQPGVDEQFF	TGCAGTGCTCAGCCGGGAGTGGATGAGCAGTTCTTC
16	.	TRBV20-1	TRBJ2-1	TRBD2	CSAPAFQREGYNEQFF	TGCAGTGCCCCCGCCTTTCAGCGGGAGGGCTACAATGAGCAGTTCTTC
14	.	TRBV12-3/TRBV12-4	TRBJ1-5	.	CASSRGRPNQPQHF	TGTGCCAGCAGCCGCGGGCGTCCTAATCAGCCCCAGCATTTT
15	.	TRBV5-4	TRBJ2-1	.	CASSAPSPERNEQFF	TGTGCCAGCAGCGCCCCGAGTCCCGAGAGAAATGAGCAGTTCTTC
14	.	TRBV25-1	TRBJ1-1	.	CASSEYRDGTEAFF	TGTGCCAGCAGTGAGTACAGGGACGGGACTGAAGCTTTCTTT
11	once	TRBV29-1	TRBJ2-7	.	CSVARGYEQYF	TGCAGCGTTGCGAGGGGGTACGAGCAGTACTTC
13	.	TRBV24-1	TRBJ1-2	.	CATSVDVAAGYTF	TGTGCCACCAGTGTTGATGTGGCAGCAGGCTACACCTTC
15	once	TRBV5-1	TRBJ2-3	.	CASSLATVGTDTQYF	TGCGCCAGCAGCTTGGCCACAGTGGGGACAGATACGCAGTATTTT
11	.	TRBV29-1	TRBJ1-1	.	CSVRWNTEAFF	TGCAGCGTTAGGTGGAACACTGAAGCTTTCTTT
15	.	TRBV4-3	TRBJ2-1	.	CASSPSLSSYNEQFF	TGTGCCAGCAGTCCGTCTTTGAGCTCCTACAATGAGCAGTTCTTC
15	.	TRBV7-2	TRBJ2-3	TRBD2	CASSSLAGGTDTQYF	TGTGCCAGCAGCTCATTAGCGGGAGGCACAGATACGCAGTATTTT
14	.	TRBV20-1	TRBJ2-7	.	CSARGGPGSYEQYF	TGCAGTGCTAGGGGGGGCCCGGGTTCCTACGAGCAGTACTTC
15	.	TRBV9	TRBJ2-1	.	CASSPRDLTRGEQFF	TGTGCCAGCAGCCCCCGGGACCTGACACGAGGGGAGCAGTTCTTC
15	.	TRBV9	TRBJ1-1	.	CASSVTPDSELEAFF	TGTGCCAGCAGCGTAACCCCCGACAGTGAGCTTGAAGCTTTCTTT
15	.	TRBV28	TRBJ2-1	TRBD2	CASTEGGNSYNEQFF	TGTGCCAGCACCGAGGGAGGGAACTCCTACAATGAGCAGTTCTTC
15	.	TRBV4-2	TRBJ2-7	TRBD2	CASSQALAGQYEQYF	TGTGCCAGCAGCCAAGCTCTAGCGGGACAATACGAGCAGTACTTC
15	.	TRBV9	TRBJ2-3	.	CASSPRGQPTDTQYF	TGTGCCAGCAGCCCTCGAGGACAGCCCACAGATACGCAGTATTTT
15	.	TRBV12-3/TRBV12-4	TRBJ2-7	TRBD2	CASSFRASGIGEQYF	TGTGCCAGCAGTTTTAGGGCTAGCGGGATCGGCGAGCAGTACTTC
13	.	TRBV6-2/TRBV6-3	TRBJ1-1	.	CASSYGQRTEAFF	TGTGCCAGCAGTTACGGGCAGAGGACTGAAGCTTTCTTT
17	.	TRBV9	TRBJ2-5	TRBD2	CASSVDPLAGVQETQYF	TGTGCCAGCAGCGTAGATCCCCTAGCGGGAGTCCAAGAGACCCAGTACTTC
16	once	TRBV7-9	TRBJ2-6	.	CASSLNGGLGANVLTF	TGTGCCAGCAGCTTAAACGGGGGGCTCGGGGCCAACGTCCTGACTTTC
11	.	TRBV29-1	TRBJ1-5	.	CSVGDRFSQHF	TGCAGCGTTGGGGACCGGTTTTCCCAGCATTTT
15	.	TRBV20-1	TRBJ1-3	.	CSARDEGGRGDTIYF	TGCAGTGCTAGAGATGAGGGCGGTCGAGGGGACACCATATATTTT
9	.	TRBV29-1	TRBJ1-2	.	CSVDSPSTF	TGCAGCGTTGACAGCCCTTCCACCTTC
15	.	TRBV28	TRBJ2-1	.	CAIPPGTIEYNEQFF	TGTGCCATACCGCCAGGGACGATAGAGTACAATGAGCAGTTCTTC
13	.	TRBV4-1	TRBJ2-1	.	CASSQGRIPFQFF	TGCGCCAGCAGCCAGGGCAGGATACCTTTTCAGTTCTTC
16	.	TRBV7-3	TRBJ2-2	TRBD2	CASSLTGRVNTGELFF	TGTGCCAGCAGCTTAACCGGGAGGGTTAACACCGGGGAGCTGTTTTTT
16	.	TRBV20-1	TRBJ2-3	TRBD2	CSAPSRTSASTDTQYF	TGCAGTGCTCCGTCTAGGACTAGCGCGAGCACAGATACGCAGTATTTT
17	.	TRBV5-8	TRBJ2-1	.	CASSLSLRQDLGNEQFF	TGTGCCAGCAGCTTGAGTCTCCGACAGGATCTTGGGAATGAGCAGTTCTTC
16	.	TRBV3-1	TRBJ2-4	.	CASSLRQTLAKNIQYF	TGTGCCAGCAGCCTAAGACAGACGCTAGCCAAAAACATTCAGTACTTC
16	.	TRBV5-1	TRBJ2-5	.	CASSSLSDGYQETQYF	TGCGCCAGCAGCTCTCTCTCGGACGGGTACCAAGAGACCCAGTACTTC
17	.	TRBV21-1	TRBJ2-7	.	CASSKYYPGGAPYEQYF	TGTGCCAGCAGCAAATACTATCCAGGGGGGGCCCCATACGAGCAGTACTTC
15	.	TRBV6-1	TRBJ1-1	.	CASSEGVGVRTEAFF	TGTGCCAGCAGTGAAGGCGTTGGGGTGCGGACTGAAGCTTTCTTT
15	.	TRBV20-1	TRBJ2-1	TRBD2	CSASRAGGLYNEQFF	TGCAGTGCTTCTCGGGCGGGAGGGCTTTACAATGAGCAGTTCTTC
12	.	TRBV6-2/TRBV6-3	TRBJ2-1	TRBD2	CASSWEGNEQFF	TGTGCCAGCAGTTGGGAGGGCAATGAGCAGTTCTTC
16	.	TRBV5-4	TRBJ2-7	TRBD2	CASSVAPSGAVYEQYF	TGTGCCAGCAGCGTTGCCCCTAGCGGGGCCGTCTACGAGCAGTACTTC
16	.	TRBV30	TRBJ2-5	TRBD2	CAWSVYGTKTQETQYF	TGTGCCTGGAGTGTTTACGGGACTAAGACACAAGAGACCCAGTACTTC
14	.	TRBV5-1	TRBJ1-2	.	CASSLALEGTGYTF	TGCGCCAGCAGCTTGGCCCTGGAGGGGACTGGCTACACCTTC
15	.	TRBV28	TRBJ2-7	TRBD2	CASSPTSRLSYEQYF	TGTGCCAGCAGCCCGACTAGCCGCTTGTCCTACGAGCAGTACTTC
16	.	TRBV20-1	TRBJ1-3	.	CSARDIDPSSGNTIYF	TGCAGTGCTAGAGATATTGACCCATCCTCTGGAAACACCATATATTTT
13	few	TRBV5-1	TRBJ2-5	TRBD1	CASSFQGEETQYF	TGCGCCAGCAGCTTCCAGGGGGAGGAGACCCAGTACTTC
18	.	TRBV4-1	TRBJ2-1	.	CASSQDRTSPSSYNEQFF	TGCGCCAGCAGCCAAGATCGTACTAGCCCGAGCTCCTACAATGAGCAGTTCTTC
12	.	TRBV6-2/TRBV6-3	TRBJ1-6	.	CASSASRSPLHF	TGTGCCAGCAGTGCCTCCCGCTCACCCCTCCACTTT
15	.	TRBV24-1	TRBJ2-3	TRBD1	CATSTTGGGTDTQYF	TGTGCCACCAGCACCACAGGGGGCGGCACAGATACGCAGTATTTT
12	.	TRBV28	TRBJ2-7	.	CASSLYDGEQYF	TGTGCCAGCAGTCTGTATGACGGCGAGCAGTACTTC
12	.	TRBV9	TRBJ1-1	TRBD1	CASSDRQGLAFF	TGTGCCAGCAGCGACCGACAGGGTTTGGCTTTCTTT
13	.	TRBV10-3	TRBJ1-1	.	CAIRPSGSPEAFF	TGTGCCATCAGGCCCTCAGGGAGCCCTGAAGCTTTCTTT
14	.	TRBV29-1	TRBJ1-2	.	CSVNRDPPNYGYTF	TGCAGCGTAAACCGGGACCCACCTAACTATGGCTACACCTTC
13	.	TRBV3-1	TRBJ2-3	.	CASNGGVTDTQYF	TGTGCCAGCAATGGAGGGGTAACAGATACGCAGTATTTT
12	once	TRBV5-1	TRBJ1-5	.	CASSTDGQPQHF	TGCGCCAGCAGCACCGACGGACAGCCCCAGCATTTT
13	.	TRBV20-1	TRBJ1-1	TRBD1	CSAVSQGGTEAFF	TGCAGTGCTGTATCTCAGGGGGGGACTGAAGCTTTCTTT
14	.	TRBV12-3/TRBV12-4	TRBJ2-7	TRBD2	CASSRASGTREQYF	TGTGCCAGCAGCCGGGCTAGCGGGACGAGGGAGCAGTACTTC
13	.	TRBV7-2	TRBJ2-1	TRBD1	CASSPGQGGEQFF	TGTGCCAGCAGCCCCGGACAGGGAGGTGAGCAGTTCTTC
14	few	TRBV27	TRBJ1-2	.	CASSPSGLQYGYTF	TGTGCCAGCAGTCCCTCGGGACTGCAGTATGGCTACACCTTC